Below are 32 T cell receptor beta chains sequenced from a single sample in a study of response to subunit inactivated influenza vaccine (dated by TCRdb to 2016 to 2018). Libraries were made using RT-PCR. The listed sequencing device is Illumina HiSeq 2500. The public reads were run again by TCRdb, first through fastp at Q25 and then through MiXCR, and only productive beta chains were kept. A single entry per CDR3 protein holds the most common genes and DNA from its merged rows. The sample table shows approximately 520,000 distinct CDR3 sequences, and 16% are seen once. 2.5% to 3.5% of the sample is in the top ten clones. The input for sequencing was CD4+ T cells sorted from PBMCs, taken around 2 years after vaccination. The source is a man between 50 and 69 years old who received an inactivated influenza vaccine. Donor details come from another sample of the same person, matched by shared clones.

This clonotype was found many times. This chain links TRBV27 with TRBJ2-7, with unresolved D. Germline V gene sequence: CDR1 MNHEY, CDR2 SMNVEV (reference sequence). Trimming left V 6 bases short and J 0 bases short, with 15 bases between. This CDR3 contains 15 residues. The CDR3: CASRKPRLSSYEQYF. DNA for the CDR3: TGTGCCAGCAGAAAACCGAGATTAAGCTCCTACGAGCAGTACTTC.

This rearrangement joins TRBV20-1 to TRBJ2-1, with 9 bases that match TRBD2. Germline CDR1 and CDR2: DFQATT and SNEGSKA (reference sequence). There are 18 residues in the CDR3. Unmatched junction bases numbered 14, after V lost 5 bases and J lost 0 bases. The CDR3 DNA follows: TGCAGTGCTCGAAAGGGTAGCGGGAGTTACCGCTCCTACAATGAGCAGTTCTTC. Translated, it gives CSARKGSGSYRSYNEQFF.

The chain carries TRBV10-3 and TRBJ1-3; the match to TRBD1 covers 7 bases. CDR1 is ENHRY, CDR2 SYGVKD, per germline. CDR3 length equals 15 residues. The V and J ends lost 6 bases and 2 bases, in that order; junction bases with no gene match: 7. CDR3 coding DNA: TGTGCCATCAGGGAGAGAGGGGGCCCTGGAAACACCATATATTTT. As protein: CAIRERGGPGNTIYF.

This clonotype occurred a few times. DNA of the CDR3: TGTGCCAGCAGTCCGCTCGCCTCTAGCGGGGGGCGAACCGGGGAGCTGTTTTTT. Amino acids: CASSPLASSGGRTGELFF. The rearrangement links TRBV6-2 or TRBV6-3 to TRBJ2-2; 11 bases match TRBD2. V lost 5 bases and J lost 5; bases outside the gene matches: 13. This CDR3 has 18 residues. Per the germline V gene, CDR1 is MNHEY and CDR2 is SVGEGT.

The V gene is TRBV7-9, the J gene TRBJ1-2, with 8 positions matching TRBD1. There are 13 residues in the CDR3. V shed 5 bases and J 7 bases; nucleotides not matched to a gene: 6. CDR1 is SEHNR, CDR2 FQNEAQ, per germline (reference sequence). CDR3 amino acids: CASSNSGGSGYTF. Written as DNA, the CDR3 is TGTGCCAGCAGCAATTCAGGGGGCTCTGGCTACACCTTC.

This clonotype has just a few counts. The chain carries TRBV4-2 and TRBJ2-5, with TRBD1 identical over 9 bases. The germline CDR1 and CDR2 sequences are LGHNA and YNFKEQ. This CDR3 is 16 amino acids long. V lost 3 bases, J lost 5 bases, and 10 bases stayed unmatched. CDR3 loop: CASSHGDRATRETQYF. CDR3 sequence (DNA): TGTGCCAGCAGCCATGGGGACAGGGCTACAAGGGAGACCCAGTACTTC.

This clonotype was seen more than once but under ten times. The rearrangement uses TRBV28 and TRBJ2-1; 11 bases agree with TRBD2. Germline V gene data show CDR1 as MDHEN and CDR2 as SYDVKM. J gave up 9 bases and V 2 bases, and 6 bases lay outside the gene matches. CDR3 length: 15 residues. The CDR3 loop is CASSLTSGGNSEQFF. The CDR3 nucleotides are TGTGCCAGCAGTTTAACTAGCGGGGGTAATAGTGAGCAGTTCTTC.

In its sample, this clonotype was seen a few times. The rearrangement uses TRBV6-2 or TRBV6-3 and TRBJ2-1; no reliable D call. In germline, CDR1 is MNHEY, CDR2 SVGEGT. Deletions cut 2 bases from V and 16 bases from J, with 15 bases between. This CDR3 has 12 amino acids. The CDR3 DNA sequence: TGTGCCAGCAGTTACGGTGATGGCCCTTATTTCTTC. Translating it yields CASSYGDGPYFF.

A few counts support this clonotype. The chain joins TRBV6-2 or TRBV6-3 to TRBJ2-7, with 12 bases matching TRBD1. The trim removed 6 bases at V and 2 bases at J, leaving 8 bases unmatched. The CDR3 covers 16 residues. CDR1 and CDR2 (germline): MNHEY, SVGEGT. CDR3 region: CASRGQGAAITYEQYF. CDR3 DNA sequence: TGTGCCAGCAGGGGACAGGGGGCTGCTATTACCTACGAGCAGTACTTC.

The rearrangement links TRBV6-5 to TRBJ2-1; D unclear. In germline, CDR1 is MNHEY, CDR2 SVGAGI. This CDR3 comprises 15 residues. Trimming pared 3 bases from V and 7 bases from J, leaving 16 bases between. CDR3 region: CASSYWSELQNEQFF. The CDR3 DNA reads as TGTGCCAGCAGTTATTGGTCAGAACTACAGAATGAGCAGTTCTTC.

There are many counts of this clonotype. The V call is TRBV29-1, the J call TRBJ2-1, with 14 bases that match TRBD2. V was clipped by 7 bases and J by 8 bases; unmatched bases: 4. This CDR3 contains 13 residues. Germline V gene data show CDR1 as SQVTM and CDR2 as ANQGSEA. The DNA for the CDR3 is TGCAGCGGTGGGACTAGCGGGGGACATGAGCAGTTCTTC. Its translation: CSGGTSGGHEQFF.

Written as DNA, the CDR3 is TGCGCCAGCACCCTGGGGTCAGGCGCGGGGATCACTGAAGCTTTCTTT. Protein product: CASTLGSGAGITEAFF. The chain employs TRBV5-1 and TRBJ1-1; the D is unclear. The CDR3 totals 16 residues. Germline-derived CDR1 and CDR2 are SGHRS and YFSETQ. With 6 bases removed from V and 4 bases from J, the gap between germline ends came to 22 bases.

This clonotype was seen only a few times. This sequence joins TRBV18 and TRBJ1-2, with D possibly matching TRBD1 (6 bases). Trimming cost V 3 bases and J 3 bases, with 11 bases left between them. Germline-derived CDR1 and CDR2 are KGHSH and LQKENI. The CDR3 covers 14 residues. CDR3: CASSPAGEHYGYTF. The CDR3 region has the DNA TGTGCCAGCTCACCGGCAGGGGAACACTATGGCTACACCTTC. The full variable domain, with the rest looked up from reference TRBV18 and TRBJ1-2, is NAGVMQNPRHLVRRRGQEARLRCSPMKGHSHVYWYRQLPEEGLKFMVYLQKENIIDESGMPKERFSAEFPKEGPSILRIQQVVRGDSAAYFCASSPAGEHYGYTFGSGTRLTVV.

Ten or more counts support this clonotype. The V gene is TRBV5-1, the J gene TRBJ2-4; weak D call: TRBD2 (5 bases). Per the germline V gene, CDR1 is SGHRS and CDR2 is YFSETQ. The CDR3 length is 14 residues. Trimming removed 0 bases at V and 6 bases at J, with 10 bases between. CDR3 sequence reads: CASSLGGPGNIQYF. The CDR3 DNA follows: TGCGCCAGCAGCTTGGGAGGGCCCGGAAACATTCAGTACTTC. Together with reference TRBV5-1 and TRBJ2-4, the CDR3 gives the full variable domain: KAGVTQTPRYLIKTRGQQVTLSCSPISGHRSVSWYQQTPGQGLQFLFEYFSETQRNKGNFPGRFSGRQFSNSRSEMNVSTLELGDSALYLCASSLGGPGNIQYFGAGTRLSVL.

This clonotype was seen at least ten times. The chain joins TRBV6-2 or TRBV6-3 to TRBJ2-4; 7 positions match TRBD2. The CDR3 contains 11 residues. With V trimmed by 6 bases and J by 11 bases, 4 bases remained unmatched. Germline values: CDR1 MNHEY, CDR2 SVGEGT. CDR3 residues: CASRKGLFQYF. Written as DNA, the CDR3 is TGTGCCAGCAGAAAGGGACTATTTCAGTACTTC.

This chain uses TRBV20-1 with TRBJ2-1; no clear D gene. Germline CDR1 is DFQATT and CDR2 is SNEGSKA (reference sequence). CDR3 size: 14 residues. Trimming pared 5 bases from V and 5 bases from J, leaving 16 bases between. CDR3: CSASPIPRNNEQFF. The CDR3, as DNA: TGCAGTGCTTCCCCAATTCCGAGGAACAATGAGCAGTTCTTC.

This rearrangement joins TRBV4-3 to TRBJ2-2; D gene unclear. The V and J ends lost 4 bases and 4 bases respectively, with 7 bases between them. Germline V lookup: CDR1 LGHNA, CDR2 YSLEER. The CDR3 covers 13 residues. The CDR3 loop reads CASSRTFTGELFF. The CDR3 nucleotides are TGCGCCAGCAGCCGGACCTTCACCGGGGAGCTGTTTTTT.

This chain connects TRBV6-1 to TRBJ2-3; a possible D gene is TRBD2 (6 bases). Trimming pared 3 bases from V and 4 bases from J, leaving 11 bases between. Germline loops: CDR1 MNHNS, CDR2 SASEGT. The CDR3 extends over 14 amino acids. CDR3 nucleotide sequence: TGTGCCAGCAGTGAGCGGGGTATCGCAGATACGCAGTATTTT. This translates into CASSERGIADTQYF.

V and J are TRBV5-1 and TRBJ2-1; 7 bases align to TRBD1. The CDR3 length is 13 residues. The V gene end was trimmed by 4 bases and the J gene end by 6 bases; junction bases not matched to a gene: 4. CDR1 is SGHRS, CDR2 YFSETQ, per germline. CDR3 in DNA: TGCGCCAGCAGCCGGACAGGTTCCAATGAGCAGTTCTTC. Protein product: CASSRTGSNEQFF.

The chain joins TRBV5-1 to TRBJ2-2; D is unresolved. V was clipped by 3 bases and J by 3 bases, with 15 bases between them. Germline CDR1 is SGHRS and CDR2 is YFSETQ. The CDR3 is 16 residues long. This CDR3 reads CASSSQATSYTGELFF. The CDR3 nucleotides read TGCGCCAGCAGCTCCCAAGCCACATCTTACACCGGGGAGCTGTTTTTT.

This chain joins TRBV9 and TRBJ2-7; 9 bases fit TRBD2. The V gene end was trimmed by 3 bases and the J gene end by 3 bases; junction bases not matched to a gene: 7. CDR3 length: 15 amino acids. The V gene's germline CDR1 is SGDLS and CDR2 YYNGEE. This CDR3 is CASSAGAGGDYEQYF. The CDR3 nucleotides are TGTGCCAGCAGCGCCGGAGCGGGAGGAGACTACGAGCAGTACTTC. The full variable domain, in which reference TRBV9 and TRBJ2-7 provide the parts outside the CDR3, is DSGVTQTPKHLITATGQRVTLRCSPRSGDLSVYWYQQSLDQGLQFLIQYYNGEERAKGNILERFSAQQFPDLHSELNLSSLELGDSALYFCASSAGAGGDYEQYFGPGTRLTVT.

As regards this clonotype: A junction end diverges from the germline sequence, so it may reflect a read error. V usage is TRBV4-2 and J usage is TRBJ1-1, with D uncertain. The germline V gene has CDR1 LGHNA and CDR2 YNFKEQ. The CDR3 totals 13 residues. CDR3: CASSQVSEADAFF. DNA for the CDR3: TGTGCCAGCAGCCAAGTTTCTGAGGCTGATGCTTTCTTT.

This clonotype was observed a few times. V usage is TRBV20-1 and J usage is TRBJ1-2, with 11 bases aligning to TRBD1. J lost 8 bases, V lost 3 bases, and 8 bases had no gene match. Germline assignment: CDR1 DFQATT and CDR2 SNEGSKA (reference sequence). The CDR3 is made up of 14 amino acids. The DNA for the CDR3 is TGCAGTGCTAGTGCGGGACAGGGGGTTCAAGGCTACACCTTC. Residues: CSASAGQGVQGYTF.

There are a few counts of this clonotype. This CDR3 reads CATSRDPHSNQPQHF. Here the CDR3 DNA reads TGTGCCACCAGCAGAGATCCCCATAGCAATCAGCCCCAGCATTTT. J is TRBJ1-5 and V is TRBV15; no definite D call. Germline-derived CDR1 and CDR2 are LNHNV and YYDKDF (reference sequence). The CDR3 contains 15 residues. The V and J ends lost 0 bases and 0 bases respectively, with 6 bases between them.

This clonotype was found a few times. The J gene is TRBJ1-1, the V gene TRBV9; D unresolved. The germline V gene encodes CDR1 SGDLS and CDR2 YYNGEE. The CDR3 has 14 residues. V dropped 0 bases and J dropped 1 base, with 7 bases sitting between them. This CDR3 reads CASSVGAGNTEAFF. CDR3 DNA sequence: TGTGCCAGCAGCGTAGGGGCGGGGAACACTGAAGCTTTCTTT.

This clonotype was seen a handful of times. The chain couples TRBV6-1 to TRBJ1-5; D unresolved. There are 14 residues in the CDR3. V was cut by 5 bases and J by 0 bases, with 8 bases left in between. Germline V gene data show CDR1 as MNHNS and CDR2 as SASEGT. For the CDR3, the DNA is TGTGCCAGCAGTCAACATGATAGCAATCAGCCCCAGCATTTT. The encoded protein is CASSQHDSNQPQHF.

The chain is built from TRBV11-3 and TRBJ2-7; 11 bases are a match to TRBD2. Germline V lookup: CDR1 SGHNT, CDR2 YENEEA. The CDR3 length is 14 residues. V gave up 6 bases and J gave up 6 bases; unmatched junction bases: 7. CDR3 DNA: TGTGCCAGCAGTAGCGGGAGGGCTTCGAGCGAGCAGTACTTC. Translating gives CASSSGRASSEQYF.

The rearrangement joins TRBV4-3 to TRBJ2-2, with D possibly matching TRBD1 (6 bases). Per the germline V gene, CDR1 is LGHNA and CDR2 is YSLEER. V gave up 0 bases and J gave up 4 bases, with 9 bases separating them. This CDR3 is built from 15 residues. The CDR3, as DNA: TGCGCCAGCAGCCAAGATTACAGGGCCACCGGGGAGCTGTTTTTT. This gives the protein CASSQDYRATGELFF.

A few counts support this clonotype. The gene calls are TRBV6-2 or TRBV6-3 and TRBJ2-2; no definite D call. The CDR3 has 13 residues. From germline, CDR1 is MNHEY and CDR2 SVGEGT. V lost 6 bases, J lost 0 bases, and 5 bases lay in between. In DNA form, the CDR3 reads TGTGCCAGCAGGACTGCGAACACCGGGGAGCTGTTTTTT. Translation gives CASRTANTGELFF.

The chain recombines TRBV7-8 with TRBJ1-6; TRBD1 agrees at 10 bases. This CDR3 has 15 residues. Looked up from germline, CDR1 is SGHVS and CDR2 is FQNEAQ. With V trimmed by 5 bases and J by 8 bases, 6 bases remained unmatched. CDR3 amino acids: CASSPYGTGDSPLHF. CDR3 sequence (DNA): TGTGCCAGCAGCCCTTACGGGACAGGGGATTCACCCCTCCACTTT.

The chain uses TRBV4-3 and TRBJ2-7; perhaps TRBD2 as D (5 bases). The V end lost 0 bases, the J end lost 2 bases, and 11 bases lay between the germline ends. CDR1 is LGHNA and CDR2 is YSLEER in the germline V gene. The CDR3 consists of 15 residues. The DNA for the CDR3 is TGCGCCAGCAGCCAAGAAATCGGGGTGCCCTACGAGCAGTACTTC. Its translation is CASSQEIGVPYEQYF.

The chain uses TRBV27 and TRBJ2-3, with 9 positions matching TRBD1. Trimming removed 4 bases from V and 4 bases from J; junction bases left unmatched: 9. Germline V lookup: CDR1 MNHEY, CDR2 SMNVEV (reference sequence). CDR3 size: 16 residues. CDR3 bases: TGTGCCAGCAGTTCACACAACAGGGGGCCCTCAGATACGCAGTATTTT. Protein product: CASSSHNRGPSDTQYF.